This T cell receptor (beta chain) was recovered during a study of post-analysis software for immune sequencing data. Findings and caveats of the study: When patients were compared with controls, roughly five TRBV segments were more frequent, TRBV5-6, TRBV5-1 and TRBV20-1 among them.

As to this clonotype: Its antigen is undetermined.

Prepared TCR beta cDNA libraries contained unique molecular identifiers. TCRdb reprocessed the PCR reads via MiXCR and lists one record per CDR3 protein. The sample shows some 800,000 distinct CDR3 sequences, 35% to 55% of them seen only once. This CDR3 is built from 17 residues. Germline CDR1 MNHEY, CDR2 SVGAGI. V lost 0 bases, J lost 0 bases, and 11 bases lay in between. Sequencing used blood. The V and J genes are TRBV6-5 and TRBJ2-2; a weak D match, TRBD2 (6 bases). The TCR was taken from a girl under 18 with multiple sclerosis. CDR3 nucleotide sequence: TGTGCCAGCAGTTACTCTTGGGGACTTACGAACACCGGGGAGCTGTTTTTT. The encoded protein is CASSYSWGLTNTGELFF.